The TCR beta chain described here comes from a study of T cells in localized non-small cell lung cancer (dated by TCRdb to 2020 to 2022). For the study in its entirety: The study analyzed T cell repertoires of 200 to 250 early-stage NSCLC patients, comparing tumors and uninvolved tumor-adjacent lungs. The cohort was made up of fewer than 250 treatment-naive NSCLC patients whose localized lung tumors had been resected. NSCLC patients had a mean age of approximately 66 years, and more than 120 were male and 107 female. The paper's findings and limits, for the study overall: Because of the exploratory design, TCR variables were selected using unadjusted p-values without false-discovery rate correction. Because multi-region sequencing of the tumors was not done, intratumor heterogeneity could not be ruled out. A median of 57 of the top 100 tumor clones turned up in the paired uninvolved adjacent lung, and 25 to 35 of those clones also ranked among the top 100 of that same adjacent lung. Uninvolved tumor-adjacent lung showed the highest T cell clonality, higher than tumor, which suggests more focused antigenic responses in the adjacent lung. Longer overall survival was associated with higher T cell density in blood, whereas shorter survival was associated with higher clonality in adjacent lung.

V is clipped by 6 bases and J by 0 bases, and the sequence between their germline boundaries is 16 bases long. Inclusive of the bounding cysteine and phenylalanine, the CDR3 is 16 residues long. The kept DNA is CDR3 alone, 48 bases in frame from the first base. Sequences MDHEN (CDR1) and SYDVKM (CDR2) are obtained from the germline V gene. With regard to this clone: The antigen this receptor binds is unknown. There are no base qualities to consult, and no much larger clone falls within one base.

At diagnosis, peripheral blood, uninvolved tumor-adjacent lung and tumor were collected and were preserved as a mix of fresh-frozen and FFPE material. Blood samples were analyzed as peripheral blood mononuclear cells for TCR repertoire profiling. TCR beta CDR3 regions were sequenced from DNA using the immunoSEQ Assay. The paper's data handling went like this. To compute T cell density, TCR beta template counts were normalized to usable DNA, which was estimated by amplifying housekeeping genes. Using the preseqR package, richness was estimated by extrapolating to 120,000 templates for tissue samples and 400,000 templates for PBMC samples. Clonality was taken to be one minus Pielou's evenness. Differential abundance testing on productive amino-acid clonotypes, with a minimum total count of 5 and an alpha of 0.1, was used to identify tissue-enriched TCRs. The Jaccard Index and the Morisita Overlap Index were used to measure how much the repertoires overlapped between compartments. GLIPH clustered TCR beta CDR3s with public tetramer-defined viral CDR3s; viral motifs required at least three viral sequences plus V-gene enrichment. In its TCRdb copy, this immuneACCESS table keeps in-frame sequences only and misses some clones. Where compared with another copy, unresolved V genes explain less than half of these, and the others have no known cause. The DNA gave D and trimming, while V, J and clone size come from that table. The sample yields approximately 64,000 clones; 90% were counted once. Roughly 1.9% of the sample is in the top ten clones.

Sequenced here: peripheral blood, sampled before any cancer treatment. This sequence was found in a woman between 35 and 70 years old with stage I lung adenocarcinoma. The V gene is TRBV28 and the J gene is TRBJ2-3, with the D gene call left open. The sequenced DNA is TGTGCCAGCAGCCTCAGCCCCTGGGGAAGCACAGATACGCAGTATTTT. This codes for CASSLSPWGSTDTQYF.